These 22 T cell receptor beta chains were all obtained from the same sample, sequenced in a study of cytomegalovirus exposure and HLA in healthy donors. In the PCR, 60 Vbeta and 13 Jbeta primers were used. Here immunoSEQ multiplex PCR was the method, and the copy in TCRdb shows in-frame clones only, minus some. The table lists about 160,000 clones, more than 65% of them singletons, with around 1.5% in the top ten. Source material: PBMCs. The receptors originated from a male donor in good health and CMV-seronegative.

The rearrangement uses TRBV15 and TRBJ1-2, with D unresolved. Trimming took 3 bases from V and 4 from J, leaving 15 bases between them. Looked up from germline, CDR1 is LNHNV and CDR2 is YYDKDF (reference sequence). This CDR3 is 15 amino acids long. The CDR3 region is CATSSASGRLYGYTF. The CDR3 DNA follows: TGTGCCACCAGCAGCGCATCCGGGAGACTCTATGGCTACACCTTC.

The chain employs TRBV18 and TRBJ2-3; possibly TRBD2 for D (6 bases). V dropped 4 bases and J dropped 11 bases, with 10 bases sitting between them. This CDR3 spans 11 amino acids. CDR1 is KGHSH, CDR2 LQKENI, per germline. The CDR3 DNA is TGTGCCAGCTCACGACTGGGGGGGCAGTATTTT. It encodes CASSRLGGQYF.

The chain uses TRBV10-3 and TRBJ2-2, with 9 bases fitting TRBD1. J gave up 5 bases and V 6 bases, and 4 bases lay outside the gene matches. The germline CDR1 and CDR2 sequences are ENHRY and SYGVKD. This CDR3 is built from 14 residues. The CDR3 here is CAIRGQGNTGELFF. CDR3 in DNA: TGTGCCATCAGGGGACAGGGTAATACCGGGGAGCTGTTTTTT.

V gene TRBV7-2 combines with J gene TRBJ1-2, with TRBD1 matching over 9 bases. CDR1 SGHTA and CDR2 FQGNSA come from the germline V gene. This CDR3 is built from 18 residues. V lost 5 bases, J lost 6 bases, and 19 bases stayed unmatched. The CDR3 coding sequence is TGTGCCAGCAGCCCAACTGGGGACAGGGCGGGCATTATGCATGGCTACACCTTC. It yields the protein CASSPTGDRAGIMHGYTF.

A remark on this clone: The junction and the germline gene differ at one end; a read error may be behind it. The chain employs TRBV7-9 and TRBJ1-2; TRBD1 agrees at 7 bases. Germline lookup yields CDR1 SEHNR and CDR2 FQNEAQ (reference sequence). This CDR3 is built from 13 residues. The CDR3 is CSSSFGQGDGYTF. In DNA, the CDR3 is TGTTCCAGCAGCTTCGGGCAGGGGGATGGCTACACCTTC. The full variable domain, in which reference TRBV7-9 and TRBJ1-2 provide the parts outside the CDR3, is DTGVSQNPRHKITKRGQNVTFRCDPISEHNRLYWYRQTLGQGPEFLTYFQNEAQLEKSRLLSDRFSAERPKGSFSTLEIQRTEQGDSAMYLCSSSFGQGDGYTFGSGTRLTVV.

The chain recombines TRBV10-2 with TRBJ1-1; D is possibly TRBD1 (5 bases). The CDR3 totals 13 residues. Trimming cost V 5 bases and J 1 base, with 8 bases left between them. The germline V gene has CDR1 WSHSY and CDR2 SAAADI. As DNA, the CDR3 is TGCGCCAGCAGTAGACAGCAGAACACTGAAGCTTTCTTT. Its protein is CASSRQQNTEAFF.

The rearrangement links TRBV9 to TRBJ2-5; D perhaps matches TRBD2 (6 bases). The V and J ends lost 3 bases and 5 bases respectively, with 11 bases between them. The CDR3 is 13 residues long. The germline CDR1 and CDR2 sequences are SGDLS and YYNGEE. The CDR3 protein is CASSAYGGETQYF. CDR3 bases: TGTGCCAGCAGCGCATACGGAGGGGAGACCCAGTACTTC.

The CDR3 sequence: CASSYSQNTEAFF. DNA of the CDR3: TGTGCCAGCAGTTACTCCCAGAACACTGAAGCTTTCTTT. V usage is TRBV6-5 and J usage is TRBJ1-1; D gene uncertain. Germline V gene data show CDR1 as MNHEY and CDR2 as SVGAGI. The CDR3 totals 13 residues. V was clipped by 0 bases and J by 1 base, with 3 bases between them.

The chain recombines TRBV6-5 with TRBJ2-7, with unresolved D. V lost 4 bases, J lost 2 bases, and 12 bases lay in between. The CDR3 totals 14 residues. Germline CDR1 and CDR2: MNHEY and SVGAGI. CDR3 nucleotide sequence: TGTGCCAGCAGTTTCGCCGGGTTCCCCTACGAGCAGTACTTC. This sequence encodes CASSFAGFPYEQYF.

This clone came up once. CDR3 nucleotides: TGTGCCAGTACCCAACCACAGGGGGCGAACACCGGGGAGCTGTTTTTT. Translated: CASTQPQGANTGELFF. The chain combines TRBV19 with TRBJ2-2; 8 bases map to TRBD1. CDR3 length: 16 residues. Germline V gives CDR1 LNHDA, CDR2 SQIVND (reference sequence). With V trimmed by 7 bases and J by 0 bases, 7 bases remained unmatched.

Details on this clone: This CDR3 is also generated by other DNA sequences in the sample. The chain combines TRBV9 with TRBJ1-1; 8 nucleotides match TRBD1. CDR1 is SGDLS, CDR2 YYNGEE, per germline. The trim removed 3 bases at V and 1 base at J, leaving 5 bases unmatched. The CDR3 has 15 residues. Written as DNA, the CDR3 is TGTGCCAGCAGCGCAACCGGGACAGGGAACACTGAAGCTTTCTTT. Translating gives CASSATGTGNTEAFF.

This clone was seen a handful of times. The chain carries TRBV6-5 and TRBJ1-3; tentatively, D is TRBD1 (5 bases). The germline CDR1 and CDR2 sequences are MNHEY and SVGAGI. Trimming took 6 bases from V and 2 from J, leaving 14 bases between them. CDR3 length: 15 amino acids. CDR3 loop: CASSPPGGTGNTIYF. The DNA for the CDR3 is TGTGCCAGCAGCCCGCCCGGGGGGACTGGAAACACCATATATTTT.

The rearrangement joins TRBV2 to TRBJ2-1, with 7 bases identical to TRBD2. Germline CDR1 and CDR2: SNHLY and FYNNEI. V lost 7 bases to trimming and J lost 2 bases; unmatched junction nucleotides: 5. The CDR3 covers 14 residues. The CDR3 region is CASTGTSAYNEQFF. The DNA for the CDR3 is TGTGCCAGCACCGGTACTAGCGCCTACAATGAGCAGTTCTTC.

V gene TRBV5-4 combines with J gene TRBJ1-2; no clear D. V was shortened by 4 bases and J by 2 bases, with 12 bases between the two germline ends. This CDR3 has 14 amino acids. Germline CDR1 is SGHNT and CDR2 is YYREEE (reference sequence). DNA of the CDR3: TGTGCCAGCAGCGTTGGGCGCGAGAACTATGGCTACACCTTC. Translation: CASSVGRENYGYTF.

The chain links TRBV5-1 to TRBJ2-3, with D possibly matching TRBD1 (5 bases). V was trimmed by 0 bases and J by 0 bases, leaving 14 bases between them. Per germline, CDR1 SGHRS and CDR2 YFSETQ. The CDR3 consists of 17 residues. The CDR3 protein is CASSLVQGNPSTDTQYF. CDR3 DNA sequence: TGCGCCAGCAGCTTGGTCCAGGGAAACCCTAGCACAGATACGCAGTATTTT.

The chain recombines TRBV7-9 with TRBJ2-1; 13 bases are shared with TRBD2. After removal of 5 bases from V and 3 bases from J, the junction contained 7 bases not matched to a gene. CDR3 length: 17 residues. Germline lookup yields CDR1 SEHNR and CDR2 FQNEAQ (reference sequence). The CDR3 sequence: CASSPRLAGGIYNEQFF. CDR3 bases: TGTGCCAGCAGCCCCAGACTAGCGGGGGGTATCTACAATGAGCAGTTCTTC. The whole variable domain, filled in from reference TRBV7-9 and TRBJ2-1, reads DTGVSQNPRHKITKRGQNVTFRCDPISEHNRLYWYRQTLGQGPEFLTYFQNEAQLEKSRLLSDRFSAERPKGSFSTLEIQRTEQGDSAMYLCASSPRLAGGIYNEQFFGPGTRLTVL.

V and J are TRBV7-9 and TRBJ2-7, with D perhaps matching TRBD2 (6 bases). Germline V gene data show CDR1 as SEHNR and CDR2 as FQNEAQ (reference sequence). The CDR3 runs to 14 residues. V shed 1 base and J shed 5 bases, with 12 bases lying between them. The CDR3 DNA reads TGTGCCAGCAGCTTAGTTTCGGGGAGGAACGAGCAGTACTTC. Translation: CASSLVSGRNEQYF.

This rearrangement joins TRBV5-5 to TRBJ2-6; TRBD1 might be the D (6 bases). Germline-derived CDR1 and CDR2 are SGHKS and YYEKEE (reference sequence). The CDR3 is 16 residues long. The germline V and J ends were trimmed by 4 bases and 1 base, with 12 bases remaining between them. The CDR3, as DNA: TGTGCCAGCAGCGCCAGGGGAGAGTCTGGGGCCAACGTCCTGACTTTC. Residues: CASSARGESGANVLTF. The variable domain in full, with the rest retrieved from reference TRBV5-5 and TRBJ2-6, is DAGVTQSPTHLIKTRGQQVTLRCSPISGHKSVSWYQQVLGQGPQFIFQYYEKEERGRGNFPDRFSARQFPNYSSELNVNALLLGDSALYLCASSARGESGANVLTFGAGSRLTVL.

A single count supports this clone. The rearrangement joins TRBV7-9 to TRBJ1-5; D not resolved. Trimming cost V 5 bases and J 3 bases, with 11 bases left between them. Germline CDR1 is SEHNR and CDR2 is FQNEAQ (reference sequence). The CDR3 totals 14 residues. The CDR3 sequence is CASSRSGFNQPQHF. As DNA, the CDR3 is TGTGCCAGCAGCCGTAGCGGTTTCAATCAGCCCCAGCATTTT.

The chain links TRBV29-1 to TRBJ1-1, with D maybe TRBD1 (5 bases). V lost 7 bases and J 1 base, leaving 13 bases between the germline ends. This CDR3 has 13 amino acids. The germline V gene has CDR1 SQVTM and CDR2 ANQGSEA. The CDR3: CSGRDSPNTEAFF. CDR3 sequence (DNA): TGCAGCGGACGAGACAGTCCGAACACTGAAGCTTTCTTT. Full variable domain (missing parts from reference TRBV29-1 and TRBJ1-1): SAVISQKPSRDICQRGTSLTIQCQVDSQVTMMFWYRQQPGQSLTLIATANQGSEATYESGFVIDKFPISRPNLTFSTLTVSNMSPEDSSIYLCSGRDSPNTEAFFGQGTRLTVV.

The V gene is TRBV18, the J gene TRBJ2-2; 7 bases line up with TRBD1. Germline values: CDR1 KGHSH, CDR2 LQKENI. V lost 3 bases, J lost 5 bases, and 6 bases stayed unmatched. CDR3 length: 15 residues. The CDR3, as DNA: TGTGCCAGCTCACCGAGACAGGGTGAGACCGGGGAGCTGTTTTTT. Its translation: CASSPRQGETGELFF. The whole variable domain, filled in from reference TRBV18 and TRBJ2-2, reads NAGVMQNPRHLVRRRGQEARLRCSPMKGHSHVYWYRQLPEEGLKFMVYLQKENIIDESGMPKERFSAEFPKEGPSILRIQQVVRGDSAAYFCASSPRQGETGELFFGEGSRLTVL.

This chain uses TRBV7-3 with TRBJ2-1; 12 nucleotides align to TRBD2. Germline V gives CDR1 SGHTA, CDR2 FQGTGA. CDR3 size: 16 residues. With 5 bases clipped from V and 4 bases from J, the junction kept 6 bases outside the gene matches. As DNA, the CDR3 is TGTGCCAGCAGCGAAAACGGACTAGCGGGGTACAATGAGCAGTTCTTC. Protein product: CASSENGLAGYNEQFF.